The 3 T cell receptor beta chains presented below share a single source sample, sequenced in a study of shared clonotypes between healthy human individuals. This table comes from immunoSEQ multiplex PCR, and its TCRdb copy is limited to in-frame clones, with some not included. The sample lists fewer than 650,000 clones; around 76% were seen once. Sequenced: PBMCs. The source is a woman aged 35 to 49 in good health. Some clones in this sample may be carry-over from other donors' samples.

This chain links TRBV28 with TRBJ1-4; D call uncertain. The V gene's germline CDR1 is MDHEN and CDR2 SYDVKM. The germline V and J ends were trimmed by 6 bases and 7 bases, with 21 bases remaining between them. CDR3 length: 16 amino acids. CDR3 DNA sequence: TGTGCCAGCAGATACCGCCCAACCCGGGTTTTTGAAAAACTGTTTTTT. Protein: CASRYRPTRVFEKLFF. Using reference TRBV28 and TRBJ1-4 for the parts outside the CDR3, the full variable domain is DVKVTQSSRYLVKRTGEKVFLECVQDMDHENMFWYRQDPGLGLRLIYFSYDVKMKEKGDIPEGYSVSREKKERFSLILESASTNQTSMYLCASRYRPTRVFEKLFFGSGTQLSVL.

The chain recombines TRBV28 with TRBJ2-7; D may be TRBD1 (5 bases). From germline, CDR1 is MDHEN and CDR2 SYDVKM. This CDR3 comprises 11 residues. The V and J ends lost 4 bases and 6 bases respectively, with 7 bases between them. DNA of the CDR3: TGTGCCAGCAGTTCAGACAGCGAGCAGTACTTC. Its protein product is CASSSDSEQYF.

This clone was counted a single time. The rearrangement joins TRBV28 to TRBJ1-2, with 8 bases fitting TRBD1. Germline V gives CDR1 MDHEN, CDR2 SYDVKM. V was clipped by 1 base and J by 4 bases; unmatched bases: 5. The CDR3 sequence is 15 residues long. CDR3 nucleotides: TGTGCCAGCAGTTTATCCTTACAGGGGGTCTATGGCTACACCTTC. Amino acids: CASSLSLQGVYGYTF.